This TCR beta chain was retrieved from a study of T cell changes during pregnancy in multiple sclerosis. Using immunoSEQ multiplex PCR, the repertoire was profiled, and TCRdb retains in-frame clones only, with some absent. This sample has roughly 38,000 clones; around 92% occur once, and the top ten carry 7.5% to 10%. CDR1 LNHNV and CDR2 YYDKDF come from the germline V gene (reference sequence). V dropped 1 base and J dropped 9; count of bases not matched to a gene: 12. CDR3 length equals 17 residues. The material sequenced was CD8+ T cells from peripheral blood mononuclear cells, taken in the third trimester of pregnancy. This sequence joins TRBV15 and TRBJ2-1; TRBD2 agrees at 10 bases. The clonotype was recovered from a female donor with multiple sclerosis, enrolled in a pregnancy study. This chain's CDR3 is CATSRGARSGRAFEQFF. DNA of the CDR3: TGTGCCACCAGCAGAGGCGCTAGGAGCGGGAGGGCCTTTGAGCAGTTCTTC.